Listed here are 8 T cell receptor beta chains from one sample, sequenced in a study of CD8+ T cells in alopecia areata. In each case, RNA was isolated and then reverse transcribed into cDNA as the sequencing template. Profiled with immunoSEQ multiplex PCR; TCRdb holds only in-frame clones, not every one. The table records fewer than 200,000 clones, roughly 70% of them present only once. Sequenced material: CD8+ T cells sorted from blood, taken at week 0. The origin of the receptors is a human donor with alopecia areata.

The rearrangement links TRBV5-6 to TRBJ2-2; D might be TRBD1 (5 bases). CDR1 SGHDT and CDR2 YYEEEE come from the germline V gene. The CDR3 loop spans 17 amino acids. Trimming cost V 3 bases and J 0 bases, with 15 bases left between them. In nucleotides, the CDR3 is TGTGCCAGCAGCTCTGGCGTAGGGGCCGCGAACACCGGGGAGCTGTTTTTT. This gives the protein CASSSGVGAANTGELFF.

This chain connects TRBV5-4 to TRBJ1-1; 8 bases match TRBD1. This CDR3 is 15 amino acids long. CDR1 is SGHNT and CDR2 is YYREEE in the germline V gene (reference sequence). V lost 3 bases, J lost 2 bases, and 6 bases stayed unmatched. In DNA, the CDR3 is TGTGCCAGCAGCTATCCGACAGGGGAAAACACTGAAGCTTTCTTT. Protein product: CASSYPTGENTEAFF.

The table lists this clone with a few counts. The CDR3 sequence: CATSRDLAGKGYGYTF. CDR3 bases: TGTGCCACCAGCAGAGATCTGGCAGGGAAGGGGTATGGCTACACCTTC. This chain uses TRBV15 with TRBJ1-2; possibly TRBD1 for D (5 bases). Germline V lookup: CDR1 LNHNV, CDR2 YYDKDF (reference sequence). Trimming left V 0 bases short and J 5 bases short, with 16 bases between. There are 16 residues in the CDR3.

This chain joins TRBV6-1 and TRBJ1-1; D unresolved. The V gene's germline CDR1 is MNHNS and CDR2 SASEGT. The CDR3 covers 16 residues. Between the trimmed V and J ends, which lost 2 bases and 4 bases, there was a span of 17 bases. Here the CDR3 reads CASSEHWIQPRTEAFF. The CDR3 bases are TGTGCCAGCAGTGAACATTGGATCCAACCCCGCACTGAAGCTTTCTTT.

This chain's CDR3 is CSVNSRGNEQFF. CDR3 bases: TGCAGCGTTAATTCGAGGGGTAATGAGCAGTTCTTC. The rearrangement uses TRBV29-1 and TRBJ2-1; D might be TRBD1 or TRBD2, each matching 5 bases. The CDR3 length is 12 residues. Germline loops: CDR1 SQVTM, CDR2 ANQGSEA. Deletions cut 5 bases from V and 7 bases from J, with 12 bases between.

CDR3 coding DNA: TGTGCCAGCAGTCCCCGCTCAGGGGCAAACAATGAGCAGTTCTTC. It translates to CASSPRSGANNEQFF. This chain connects TRBV27 to TRBJ2-1; perhaps TRBD1 as D (6 bases). V was cut by 5 bases and J by 5 bases, with 16 bases left in between. Germline V gene lookup returns CDR1 MNHEY and CDR2 SMNVEV (reference sequence). This CDR3 spans 15 amino acids.

This clone was seen only a few times. The chain has TRBV2 and TRBJ2-7; no definite D call. In germline, CDR1 is SNHLY, CDR2 FYNNEI. CDR3 size: 10 residues. V lost 4 bases and J 6 bases, leaving 4 bases between the germline ends. In nucleotides, the CDR3 is TGTGCCAGCAGTGGTGTCGAGCAGTACTTC. Protein sequence: CASSGVEQYF.

This clone was recorded a few times. The rearrangement links TRBV6-1 to TRBJ2-7; 8 nucleotides match TRBD1. The CDR3 covers 15 residues. The V gene end was trimmed by 3 bases and the J gene end by 2 bases; junction bases not matched to a gene: 6. From germline, CDR1 is MNHNS and CDR2 SASEGT. CDR3 coding DNA: TGTGCCAGCAGTGAGTACAGGGGGTCACCCTACGAGCAGTACTTC. This codes for CASSEYRGSPYEQYF.